Reported below is one T cell receptor beta chain. The table came from immunoSEQ multiplex PCR; TCRdb's copy has only in-frame clones and leaves some out. The data contain about 300,000 clones, roughly 86% of them seen just once; the ten biggest clones take up 1.3%. These data originate in a study of blood T cell repertoires in COVID-19. With V trimmed by 4 bases and J by 2 bases, 7 bases remained unmatched. Germline V gene lookup returns CDR1 SGHTA and CDR2 FQGNSA. The CDR3 spans 15 residues. The receptor comes from a man aged 65 to 85 with acute or convalescent COVID-19. Specimen: peripheral blood. This chain joins TRBV7-2 and TRBJ2-7; 8 bases match TRBD2. The CDR3 protein is CASSYYGGGAYEQYF. The DNA for the CDR3 is TGTGCCAGCAGCTACTACGGGGGGGGCGCCTACGAGCAGTACTTC.